Listed below are T cell receptor beta chains from one sample, sequenced in a study of T cell repertoires in cytomegalovirus infection. TCRdb itself ran the reads through MiXCR, one entry per CDR3 protein. The sample holds 150,000 to 200,000 distinct CDR3 sequences, over 13% seen once. The sample was PBMCs. The receptors derive from a human donor in good health (CMV status not recorded). Some clones in this sample may be carry-over from other donors' samples. Each CDR3 is given with its conserved first and last residue. D genes are given only for firm matches. Expanded clones get a size class; other rows say once, few or many, or leave the size out.

V	size	J	D	DNA	CDR3
TRBV11-3	NA	TRBJ2-1	TRBD2	TGTGCCAGCAGCCGGACTAGCGGGAGAAGGGATGAGCAGTTCTTC	CASSRTSGRRDEQFF
TRBV7-2	many	TRBJ2-2	NA	TGTGCCAGCAGAGCCATTGAGCGGAACACCGGGGAGCTGTTTTTT	CASRAIERNTGELFF
TRBV6-6	many	TRBJ2-1	NA	TGTGCCAGCAGTCCAGACGGATTCTACAATGAGCAGTTCTTC	CASSPDGFYNEQFF
TRBV6-2/TRBV6-3	many	TRBJ2-5	NA	TGTGCCAGCAGCAACCCTCAGGAGACCCAGTACTTC	CASSNPQETQYF
TRBV28	NA	TRBJ1-2	TRBD1	TGTGCCAGCAGTCCCCCGGACAGGGACGGCAACACCTTC	CASSPPDRDGNTF
TRBV7-3	NA	TRBJ2-1	TRBD1	TGTGCCAGCAGCCTGGACAGGGGGGAACACAATGAGCAGTTCTTC	CASSLDRGEHNEQFF
TRBV7-8	many	TRBJ2-6	NA	TGTGCCAGCAGCCCGCCCGGGCTATCTGGGGCCAACGTCCTGACTTTC	CASSPPGLSGANVLTF
TRBV4-1	NA	TRBJ1-1	TRBD1	TGCGCCAGCAGGCGACAGGGAGTAGGCACTGAAGCTTTCTTT	CASRRQGVGTEAFF
TRBV20-1	NA	TRBJ1-1	NA	TGCAGTGCTGGAGGCAGTAACACTGAAGCTTTCTTT	CSAGGSNTEAFF
TRBV7-9	few	TRBJ2-1	NA	TGTGCCAGCAGCCAGGTGGCGGGGGCAGGTGAGCAGTTCTTC	CASSQVAGAGEQFF
TRBV12-3/TRBV12-4	many	TRBJ2-5	NA	TGTGCCAGCAGTCGTCCGTCGACGGGGGAGGTCCAGTACTTC	CASSRPSTGEVQYF
TRBV28	many	TRBJ1-5	NA	TGTGCCAGCAGTTTATTCGACACCAGCAATCAGCCCCAGCATTTT	CASSLFDTSNQPQHF
TRBV7-6	many	TRBJ2-2	TRBD1	TGTGCCAGCAGCTCCCGGGACAGCAACACCGGGGAGCTGTTTTTT	CASSSRDSNTGELFF
TRBV7-3	NA	TRBJ2-5	NA	TGTGCCAGCAGCACGACTAGAGGAGAGACCCAGTACTTC	CASSTTRGETQYF
TRBV29-1	few	TRBJ2-7	NA	TGCAGCGTCGGGACTGGTTACGAGCAGTACTTC	CSVGTGYEQYF
TRBV19	NA	TRBJ2-3	NA	TGTGCCAGTAGAGACCGGGGGACCGCTAGCACAGATACGCAGTATTTT	CASRDRGTASTDTQYF
TRBV5-6	many	TRBJ2-3	NA	TGTGCCAGCAGCTTTGGGGGTCGCACAGATACGCAGTATTTT	CASSFGGRTDTQYF
TRBV9	NA	TRBJ2-1	NA	TGTGCCAGCAGCGAGGGAGAGGCCTGGGCAAATGAGCAGTTCTTC	CASSEGEAWANEQFF
TRBV7-2	many	TRBJ1-5	NA	TGTGCCAGCAGCTTAGACAGGTTTAATCAGCCCCAGCATTTT	CASSLDRFNQPQHF
TRBV10-3	many	TRBJ2-7	NA	TGTGCCATCAGTGCCGTGGGGCTAAACTACGAGCAGTACTTC	CAISAVGLNYEQYF
TRBV7-3	few	TRBJ2-1	TRBD1	TGTGCCAGCAGCTTAATCGGACAGGCCTACAATGAGCAGTTCTTC	CASSLIGQAYNEQFF
TRBV29-1	NA	TRBJ2-5	NA	TGCAGCGTTGAAAGCACGCTTGCTGAAGAGACCCAGTACTTC	CSVESTLAEETQYF
TRBV6-1	NA	TRBJ2-7	NA	TGTGCCAGCGGCTCGGGCAGGGGCCTCTACGAGCAGTACTTC	CASGSGRGLYEQYF
TRBV7-2	many	TRBJ1-2	NA	TGTGCCAGCAACCACTTGAATGGCTACACCTTC	CASNHLNGYTF
TRBV5-1	few	TRBJ2-4	TRBD1	TGCGCCAGCAGCAAGACAGGGGGTGGGGAAAACATTCAGTACTTC	CASSKTGGGENIQYF
TRBV28	many	TRBJ2-7	TRBD1	TGTGCCAGCAGTCTACTTCTGACAGGGCTCTACGAGCAGTACTTC	CASSLLLTGLYEQYF
TRBV15	NA	TRBJ2-2	TRBD2	TGTGCCACCAGCATTCCTAGCGGGAGGGCTTCACCGAGGGAGCTGTTTTTT	CATSIPSGRASPRELFF
TRBV28	many	TRBJ1-2	TRBD1	TGTGCCAGCAGCCTGCGACAGGGCAGGAACTATGGCTACACCTTC	CASSLRQGRNYGYTF
TRBV2	NA	TRBJ2-7	TRBD2	TGTGCCAGCAGTGGGGATAGCGGGAGCTCCTACGAGCAGTACTTC	CASSGDSGSSYEQYF
TRBV11-1	many	TRBJ2-1	TRBD2	TGTGCCAGCAGCCCCCGACTAGCGGAACACTACAATGAGCAGTTCTTC	CASSPRLAEHYNEQFF
TRBV7-2	many	TRBJ2-1	NA	TGTGCCAGCAGCGCCCGACAAGCCTACAATGAGCAGTTCTTC	CASSARQAYNEQFF
TRBV27	NA	TRBJ2-7	TRBD2	TGTGCCAGCAGTTTATACGGGAGGGCCATCGACGAGCAGTACTTC	CASSLYGRAIDEQYF
TRBV15	few	TRBJ2-5	TRBD2	TGTGCCACCAGCAGAGATTTGATGGGACTAGCGGGGAAACAAGAGACCCAGTACTTC	CATSRDLMGLAGKQETQYF
TRBV30	NA	TRBJ2-7	TRBD2	TGTGCCTGGAGCTCCGGGACTAGCGGGAGGAGTTCCTACGAGCAGTACTTC	CAWSSGTSGRSSYEQYF
TRBV5-1	few	TRBJ2-7	TRBD1	TGCGCCAGCAGCGATGGGACAGGGCCGGACGAGCAGTACTTC	CASSDGTGPDEQYF
TRBV7-2	many	TRBJ1-2	NA	TGTGCCAGCAGCTTTGGGGTAAACTATGGCTACACCTTC	CASSFGVNYGYTF
TRBV28	many	TRBJ1-3	NA	TGTGCCAGCAGTCCGAGATCCCGCTCTGGAAACACCATATATTTT	CASSPRSRSGNTIYF
TRBV29-1	NA	TRBJ2-7	NA	TGCAGCGTTGAAGTAGCGCAGACAGACTACGAGCAGTACTTC	CSVEVAQTDYEQYF
TRBV3-1	NA	TRBJ1-2	NA	TGTGCCAGCAGCCAAGATGAGGGCCAGTATGGCTACACCTTC	CASSQDEGQYGYTF
TRBV28	many	TRBJ2-7	NA	TGTGCCAGCAGGATGGACAGTGTCTCCTACGAGCAGTACTTC	CASRMDSVSYEQYF
TRBV29-1	NA	TRBJ2-3	NA	TGCACCACAATTGGGGGTGCGGAGACAGATACGCAGTATTTT	CTTIGGAETDTQYF
TRBV7-9	NA	TRBJ2-2	NA	TGTGCCAGCAGCTTAGAGTACAGGCGCACCGGGGAGCTGTTTTTT	CASSLEYRRTGELFF
TRBV5-6	few	TRBJ2-7	NA	TGTGCCAGCGGCGGACGGTTTCTCGAGCAGTACTTC	CASGGRFLEQYF
TRBV29-1	NA	TRBJ1-1	NA	TGCAGCGTCTCACGCGGGGTGAACACTGAAGCTTTCTTT	CSVSRGVNTEAFF
TRBV19	NA	TRBJ2-2	NA	TGTGCCAGTAGTCCCCGCAGCCCGAAGCTAGGGGAGCTGTTTTTT	CASSPRSPKLGELFF
TRBV7-2	many	TRBJ1-2	NA	TGTGCCAGCAGCCCCCGGGATAGTGGATTATGGAACTATGGCTACACCTTC	CASSPRDSGLWNYGYTF
TRBV15	NA	TRBJ1-5	NA	TGTGCCACCAGCACGGGGAATAGCAATCAGCCCCAGCATTTT	CATSTGNSNQPQHF
TRBV12-3/TRBV12-4	few	TRBJ1-2	NA	TGTGCCAGCAGTTTAGGAGGGGAGGGTGCCGGCTACACCTTC	CASSLGGEGAGYTF
TRBV28	many	TRBJ2-7	NA	TGTGCCAGCACCTCGGGGACTGAGTCCTACGAGCAGTACTTC	CASTSGTESYEQYF
TRBV7-2	many	TRBJ2-3	NA	TGTGCCAGCAGCTTAGCCCCATCTAGCAGCACAGATACGCAGTATTTT	CASSLAPSSSTDTQYF
TRBV6-1	many	TRBJ2-7	TRBD2	TGTGCCAGCTCGGTCAGGGAGGGAAACTACGAGCAGTACTTC	CASSVREGNYEQYF
TRBV12-3/TRBV12-4	many	TRBJ1-3	NA	TGTGCCAGCAGCCCGGACCTTTCTGGAAACACCATATATTTT	CASSPDLSGNTIYF
TRBV12-3/TRBV12-4	few	TRBJ1-3	TRBD1	TGTGCCAGCAGTCTCGACAGGGGAGATGGAAACACCATATATTTT	CASSLDRGDGNTIYF
TRBV20-1	NA	TRBJ2-2	NA	TGCAGTGCTACCTCAAACACCGGGGAGCTGTTTTTT	CSATSNTGELFF
TRBV28	many	TRBJ2-7	NA	TGTGCCAGCAGTCCCCAAAGCAGCCGTATAACCTACGAGCAGTACTTC	CASSPQSSRITYEQYF